This TCR beta chain appears in the sequencing data of a study of cytomegalovirus exposure and HLA in healthy donors. Study-wide findings and caveats: Presence/absence analyses assumed roughly uniform sequencing depth across donors, which may not hold.

V was cut by 0 bases and J by 3 bases, with 5 bases left in between. Germline V gene lookup returns CDR1 SSHAT and CDR2 FNYEAQ (reference sequence). The length of the CDR3 is 13 residues. The PCR employed 60 Vbeta primers together with 13 Jbeta primers. Clones were sequenced by immunoSEQ multiplex PCR, and TCRdb holds only the in-frame ones, with some missing. This sample yields approximately 150,000 clones, of which about 80% are seen a single time; roughly 10% belongs to the top ten. On this clone itself: What it recognizes is unknown.

The chain uses TRBV7-7 and TRBJ2-5; D call uncertain. Source material: PBMCs. The receptor's source is a man between 18 and 29 years old in good health and CMV-seropositive. CDR3 residues: CASSLAQEETQYF. The CDR3 bases are TGTGCCAGCAGCTTAGCGCAGGAAGAGACCCAGTACTTC.